Presented here are 2 T cell receptor beta chains from one specimen sequenced in a study of blood T cell repertoires in COVID-19. TCRdb's copy holds only in-frame clones and misses some; the assay was immunoSEQ multiplex PCR. The table lists more than 200,000 clones, nearly 90% of them singletons. Sample: PBMCs or T cells enriched from blood (not recorded which). Receptor source: a man between 25 and 39 years old who had recovered from COVID-19.

The chain uses TRBV9 and TRBJ2-3; 7 bases fit TRBD1. V lost 0 bases to trimming and J lost 6 bases; unmatched junction nucleotides: 7. Germline CDR1 SGDLS, CDR2 YYNGEE. This CDR3 contains 15 residues. The CDR3 here is CASSVGQGWADTQYF. CDR3 DNA sequence: TGTGCCAGCAGCGTAGGACAGGGCTGGGCGGATACGCAGTATTTT.

The chain couples TRBV27 to TRBJ2-1; 7 positions agree with TRBD2. From germline, CDR1 is MNHEY and CDR2 SMNVEV (reference sequence). There are 15 residues in the CDR3. V gave up 4 bases and J gave up 3 bases; unmatched junction bases: 6. Here the CDR3 DNA reads TGTGCCAGCAGTTCATGGGGACTACGCTACAATGAGCAGTTCTTC. Its protein product is CASSSWGLRYNEQFF.